This is a list of T cell receptor beta chains from one sample in a study of T-cell memory formation after mild COVID-19. TCRdb reprocessed the 5' RACE reads with MiXCR, giving one entry per CDR3 protein. The table lists 80,000 to 130,000 distinct CDR3 sequences, 11% of them singletons. Sequenced: PBMCs or a T cell subset sorted from them (not recorded which). The receptor source for this set is a man between 18 and 35 years old who had mild COVID-19 (a few samples of this study predate the infection). Cell type and time point are not known. Each CDR3 is given with its conserved first and last residue. The D gene is left open where the match is weak. The size field is filled for only some rows; it gives once, few, many or a size class.

abundance,j_gene,v_gene,d_gene,CDR3nt,CDR3aa
few,TRBJ2-2,TRBV27,-,TGTGCCAGCAGAGCAACAGGGTCGAGCACCGGGGAGCTGTTTTTT,CASRATGSSTGELFF
-,TRBJ2-3,TRBV4-3,-,TGCGCCAGCAGCCAAGATTCCCCAGATACGCAGTATTTT,CASSQDSPDTQYF
few,TRBJ2-1,TRBV12-5,-,TGTGCTAGTGGTTTCCTCCGTCGGAGGATCTACAATGAGCAGTTCTTC,CASGFLRRRIYNEQFF
few,TRBJ2-3,TRBV9,TRBD2,TGTGCCAGCAGCGCCCGGACTAGCGGCACAGATACGCAGTATTTT,CASSARTSGTDTQYF
many,TRBJ2-7,TRBV11-2,-,TGTGCCAGCAGCTTACGCGAGTACGAGCAGTACTTC,CASSLREYEQYF
many,TRBJ2-3,TRBV7-9,-,TGTGCCAGCAGCTTAGCGCGGAAGTGGGATACGCAGTATTTT,CASSLARKWDTQYF
-,TRBJ2-5,TRBV6-5,-,TGTGCCAGCAGCATTGGGACTCCTCGAGGGGAGACCCAGTACTTC,CASSIGTPRGETQYF
-,TRBJ2-5,TRBV7-2,-,TGTGCCAGCAGCCTGACAACGGGGGAACAAGAGACCCAGTACTTC,CASSLTTGEQETQYF
few,TRBJ1-4,TRBV7-9,-,TGTGCCAGCAGCTACGACGGGTTCGGTGAAAAACTGTTTTTT,CASSYDGFGEKLFF
few,TRBJ2-3,TRBV5-4,TRBD2,TGTGCCAGCGGAGGACTAGCGGGGTCATTCACAGATACGCAGTATTTT,CASGGLAGSFTDTQYF
few,TRBJ2-7,TRBV27,TRBD2,TGTGCCAGCAGTCCCGGGGAGGGGACTGCCTACGAGCAGTACTTC,CASSPGEGTAYEQYF
-,TRBJ2-3,TRBV9,-,TGTGCCAGCAGCGACGACACCTACCGCACAGATACGCAGTATTTT,CASSDDTYRTDTQYF
-,TRBJ1-2,TRBV27,TRBD1,TGTGCCAGCAGTTTTGGGGACAGGGGACATGGCTACACCTTC,CASSFGDRGHGYTF
few,TRBJ1-1,TRBV4-1,TRBD1,TGCGCCAGCAGCCAAGATCAGGGGGCCACTGAAGCTTTCTTT,CASSQDQGATEAFF
many,TRBJ2-2,TRBV5-1,-,TGCGCCAGCAGCTTGTGGGTGACCCTGTCTACCGGGGAGCTGTTTTTT,CASSLWVTLSTGELFF
few,TRBJ2-4,TRBV6-6,TRBD1,TGTGCCAGCAGTTTCACGACAGGGGAGGTTAACATTCAGTACTTC,CASSFTTGEVNIQYF
few,TRBJ1-5,TRBV7-9,-,TGTGCCAGCAGACCTACAGGGAACCGGCCCCAGCATTTT,CASRPTGNRPQHF